This T cell receptor beta chain appears in the sequencing data of a study of shared T cell receptors in the human thymus. CDR1 and CDR2 (germline): SNHLY, FYNNEI. CDR3 length equals 12 residues. Trimming took 9 bases from V and 7 from J, leaving 16 bases between them. Generated by immunoSEQ multiplex PCR, the TCRdb table keeps only in-frame clones and is missing some. In the table there are 500,000 to 850,000 clones, about 89% of which are singletons. In addition, the sample was reused for a study of human thymus T cells. In that study: The donors were infants in Finland with congenital heart defects, otherwise immunologically healthy. Thymic samples were excised during corrective heart operations. Thymic and blood repertoires seemed to favor certain V and J genes. What related research reported was that thymic repertoires overlapped highly among unrelated individuals.

This chain joins TRBV2 and TRBJ2-7; no clear D. This sequence was found in a boy younger than two with a congenital heart defect. Sequenced material: thymocytes. This CDR3 reads CARTRPAGEQYF. CDR3 bases: TGTGCCAGAACCCGCCCGGCAGGAGAGCAGTACTTC.